Listed below are T cell receptor beta chains from one sample, sequenced in a study of blood T cell repertoires in COVID-19. Sequencing was performed with immunoSEQ multiplex PCR; in TCRdb, only in-frame clones are kept and a portion is missing. The data show a few hundred thousand clones, 85% seen once. Sequenced material: peripheral blood. These receptors were obtained from a woman aged 18 to 35 with acute or convalescent COVID-19. CDR3s include the opening cysteine and the closing phenylalanine or tryptophan. D genes are given only for firm matches. Rows may omit the clone size; those that give it use once, few, many or a size class.

j_call clone_size v_call d_call cdr3_length cdr3_aa cdr3_nt
TRBJ1-1 NA TRBV5-1 NA 14 CASSSTDRNTEAFF TGCGCCAGCAGCTCGACAGATAGGAACACTGAAGCTTTCTTT
TRBJ2-3 NA TRBV15 NA 15 CATSRESGGTDTQYF TGTGCCACCAGCAGAGAGTCGGGGGGCACAGATACGCAGTATTTT
TRBJ1-1 NA TRBV11-3 NA 14 CASSLDTTNTEAFF TGTGCCAGCAGCTTAGATACAACGAACACTGAAGCTTTCTTT
TRBJ2-3 NA TRBV10-2 TRBD2 15 CASTTSGGTFTTQYF TGCGCCAGCACCACTAGCGGGGGAACCTTCACTACGCAGTATTTT
TRBJ2-3 NA TRBV12-5 TRBD2 13 CASGLVWRESQYF TGTGCTAGTGGTTTGGTCTGGCGGGAGTCTCAGTATTTT
TRBJ2-7 NA TRBV6-5 NA 15 CASRRTRDTYYEQYF TGTGCCAGCAGGCGGACCCGGGACACTTACTACGAGCAGTACTTC
TRBJ2-5 NA TRBV6-5 NA 13 CASGVDSEETQYF TGTGCCAGTGGTGTGGACAGCGAAGAGACCCAGTACTTC
TRBJ2-5 NA TRBV4-2 TRBD2 16 CASSQDRGGGAETQYF TGTGCCAGCAGCCAAGATCGAGGCGGGGGGGCGGAGACCCAGTACTTC
TRBJ2-7 NA TRBV9 TRBD1 16 CASSVDLGQGRDEQYF TGTGCCAGCAGCGTAGATCTGGGACAGGGTCGGGACGAGCAGTACTTC
TRBJ1-2 NA TRBV19 NA 14 CASSPGETRDGYTF TGTGCCAGTAGCCCGGGGGAGACTCGGGATGGCTACACCTTC
TRBJ1-2 NA TRBV28 NA 12 CASSFIGYGYTF TGTGCCAGCAGTTTTATCGGCTATGGCTACACCTTC
TRBJ2-7 once TRBV7-9 TRBD1 16 CASSLFGTGNSYEQYF TGTGCCAGCAGCTTATTTGGGACAGGGAACTCCTACGAGCAGTACTTC
TRBJ1-5 NA TRBV19 NA 15 CASRSSAGKNQPQHF TGTGCCAGTAGATCCTCTGCAGGGAAAAATCAGCCCCAGCATTTT
TRBJ2-2 few TRBV2 NA 14 CASRPGQNTGELFF TGTGCCAGCCGACCGGGACAAAACACCGGGGAGCTGTTTTTT
TRBJ2-1 few TRBV21-1 NA 13 CASMSGGANEQFF TGTGCCAGCATGAGCGGGGGGGCCAATGAGCAGTTCTTC
TRBJ1-1 NA TRBV7-9 NA 14 CASSTQGDLAEAFF TGTGCCAGCAGCACACAGGGCGATCTCGCTGAAGCTTTCTTT
TRBJ1-3 NA TRBV2 NA 15 CASSGEGYLENTIYF TGTGCCAGCAGTGGGGAGGGGTATTTGGAAAACACCATATATTTT
TRBJ1-4 NA TRBV25-1 TRBD1 15 CASSDPGQGDEKLFF TGTGCCAGCAGTGACCCCGGACAGGGGGATGAAAAACTGTTTTTT
TRBJ2-1 once TRBV15 TRBD1 17 CATSRESPGQIYNEQFF TGTGCCACCAGCAGAGAAAGTCCGGGACAGATCTACAATGAGCAGTTCTTC
TRBJ1-1 once TRBV27 NA 15 CASIKGGQLNTEAFF TGTGCCAGCATCAAGGGAGGGCAACTGAACACTGAAGCTTTCTTT
TRBJ1-3 few TRBV5-4 NA 15 CASSLDSYSGNTIYF TGTGCCAGCAGCTTGGACAGCTACTCTGGAAACACCATATATTTT
TRBJ2-3 NA TRBV7-9 TRBD2 17 CASSSGTSGGATDTQYF TGTGCCAGCAGCTCCGGGACTAGCGGGGGGGCAACAGATACGCAGTATTTT
TRBJ2-7 NA TRBV4-1 NA 15 CASSQDQGGNYEQYF TGCGCCAGCAGCCAAGATCAGGGGGGTAACTACGAGCAGTACTTC
TRBJ2-7 NA TRBV19 TRBD1 15 CASSDPGQGGYEQYF TGTGCCAGTAGTGATCCGGGACAGGGGGGCTACGAGCAGTACTTC
TRBJ1-2 NA TRBV27 NA 15 CASSFRGSEGSGYTF TGTGCCAGCAGTTTTAGGGGGTCAGAGGGTAGTGGCTACACCTTC
TRBJ2-1 NA TRBV9 NA 14 CASSGTGPNNEQFF TGTGCCAGCAGCGGGACTGGCCCAAACAATGAGCAGTTCTTC
TRBJ2-5 NA TRBV7-9 NA 13 CASSPSGQETQYF TGTGCCAGCAGCCCCAGCGGCCAAGAGACCCAGTACTTC
TRBJ2-7 NA TRBV5-5 NA 13 CASSLGRSYEQYF TGTGCCAGCAGCTTAGGGAGGTCCTACGAGCAGTACTTC
TRBJ2-5 NA TRBV19 TRBD1 16 CASSIAGRTGGETQYF TGTGCCAGTAGTATAGCTGGTCGGACAGGGGGTGAGACCCAGTACTTC
TRBJ2-1 NA TRBV7-9 NA 16 CASMRGSGVLHNEQFF TGTGCCAGCATGCGGGGTTCGGGAGTCCTCCACAATGAGCAGTTCTTC
TRBJ1-1 few TRBV6-6 NA 11 CASAWGREAFF TGTGCCAGCGCCTGGGGGCGGGAAGCTTTCTTT
TRBJ1-1 NA TRBV7-2 TRBD1 14 CASSFGQVNTEAFF TGTGCCAGCAGCTTTGGACAGGTGAACACTGAAGCTTTCTTT
TRBJ1-2 NA TRBV7-9 NA 13 CASSRGQNYGYTF TGTGCCAGCAGCCGCGGACAGAACTATGGCTACACCTTC
TRBJ2-7 NA TRBV28 NA 16 CASSLFRGGKLHEQYF TGTGCCAGCAGCCTTTTCCGAGGCGGGAAGCTCCACGAGCAGTACTTC
TRBJ1-1 few TRBV3-1/TRBV3-2 NA 12 CASSHGNTEAFF TGTGCCAGCAGCCACGGTAACACTGAAGCTTTCTTT
TRBJ2-7 NA TRBV10-3 NA 16 CAISDYGLLGGYEQYF TGTGCCATCAGTGACTACGGACTTTTAGGCGGCTACGAGCAGTACTTC
TRBJ2-5 NA TRBV9 TRBD2 15 CASSGGLALGETQYF TGTGCCAGCAGCGGGGGACTAGCGTTGGGCGAGACCCAGTACTTC
TRBJ2-7 NA TRBV10-1 TRBD2 15 CASSEGSGADYEQYF TGCGCCAGCAGTGAGGGTAGCGGGGCAGACTACGAGCAGTACTTC
TRBJ1-5 NA TRBV4-1 NA 15 CASSRLGEGNQPQHF TGCGCCAGCAGCCGGCTAGGGGAGGGCAATCAGCCCCAGCATTTT
TRBJ1-1 NA TRBV6-6 TRBD1 14 CASRGQGTNTEAFF TGTGCCAGCAGAGGACAGGGTACGAACACTGAAGCTTTCTTT
TRBJ2-3 NA TRBV5-4 TRBD2 14 CASSLEGAGRTQYF TGTGCCAGCAGCTTGGAAGGAGCGGGGCGGACGCAGTATTTT
TRBJ1-6 NA TRBV27 NA 13 CASSLDEILPLHF TGTGCCAGCAGTTTAGATGAGATACTGCCCCTCCACTTT
TRBJ2-7 NA TRBV5-1 TRBD2 14 CASSREVASYEQYF TGCGCCAGCTCGCGGGAGGTTGCTTCCTACGAGCAGTACTTC
TRBJ1-1 NA TRBV28 NA 14 CASSRDFMNTEAFF TGTGCCAGCAGCCGAGATTTCATGAACACTGAAGCTTTCTTT
TRBJ2-3 NA TRBV30 TRBD2 17 CAWSAGTSGTQGDTQYF TGTGCCTGGAGTGCTGGGACTAGCGGGACCCAGGGAGATACGCAGTATTTT
TRBJ2-1 NA TRBV21-1 NA 13 CADRPPLYNEQFF TGTGCCGACAGGCCCCCCTTATACAATGAGCAGTTCTTC
TRBJ2-5 NA TRBV28 TRBD1 14 CASRYGTAQETQYF TGTGCCAGCAGGTACGGGACAGCACAAGAGACCCAGTACTTC
TRBJ1-2 NA TRBV24-1 TRBD1 17 CATSDWDSYTRGYGYTF TGTGCCACCAGTGATTGGGACAGCTATACGAGGGGCTATGGCTACACCTTC
TRBJ1-2 few TRBV5-6 NA 15 CASSPNLGQDYGYTF TGTGCCAGCAGCCCCAACCTGGGGCAGGACTATGGCTACACCTTC
TRBJ1-6 NA TRBV27 NA 19 CASSLSMTASSSYNSPLHF TGTGCCAGCAGTTTATCGATGACAGCATCAAGCTCCTATAATTCACCCCTCCACTTT
TRBJ2-3 NA TRBV6-1 TRBD2 17 CASSERVLAGATDTQYF TGTGCCAGCAGTGAAAGAGTACTAGCGGGAGCTACAGATACGCAGTATTTT
TRBJ1-5 few TRBV6-5 NA 14 CASTPSGNNQPQHF TGTGCCAGCACTCCTTCCGGTAACAATCAGCCCCAGCATTTT
TRBJ2-2 NA TRBV12-3/TRBV12-4 NA 13 CASSLRSTGELFF TGTGCCAGCAGTTTGAGGTCCACCGGGGAGCTGTTTTTT
TRBJ2-7 few TRBV7-3 TRBD1 14 CASSSAGTGVEQYF TGTGCCAGCAGCTCCGCCGGGACAGGGGTTGAGCAGTACTTC
TRBJ2-7 NA TRBV6-5 NA 13 CASSWASSYEQYF TGTGCCAGCAGTTGGGCGAGCTCCTACGAGCAGTACTTC
TRBJ2-2 NA TRBV28 TRBD1 16 CASRDRDRGPGGELFF TGTGCCAGCAGAGACCGGGACAGGGGGCCGGGCGGGGAGCTGTTTTTT
TRBJ1-1 few TRBV5-1 TRBD1 17 CASSFRSVGGTVTEAFF TGCGCCAGCAGCTTCCGTTCGGTAGGGGGCACCGTGACTGAAGCTTTCTTT
TRBJ1-2 few TRBV5-6 NA 16 CASSSEELTGNYGYTF TGTGCCAGCAGCTCAGAAGAGCTAACAGGGAACTATGGCTACACCTTC